One T cell receptor beta chain is described in this entry. What it recognizes is unknown. PCR primers comprised 60 Vbeta and 13 Jbeta primers. Some clones are missing from TCRdb's copy, which holds only in-frame ones; the method was immunoSEQ multiplex PCR. The table records some 150,000 clones, about two thirds of them present only once. This sample was included in a study of cytomegalovirus exposure and HLA in healthy donors. Whole-study findings and limits: Immune exposure was documented only through CMV serostatus.

The CDR3 is made up of 14 amino acids. V was trimmed by 1 base and J by 8 bases, leaving 14 bases between them. Material: PBMCs. The V and J genes are TRBV6-7 and TRBJ1-2; TRBD1 is a possible D gene (6 bases). TRBV6-7 belongs to the ORF category, with a function that is uncertain. The receptor was isolated from a woman under 40 in good health and CMV-seronegative. CDR3 sequence: CASSYWGQNWGYTF. For the CDR3, the DNA is TGTGCCAGCAGTTACTGGGGACAAAACTGGGGCTACACCTTC.